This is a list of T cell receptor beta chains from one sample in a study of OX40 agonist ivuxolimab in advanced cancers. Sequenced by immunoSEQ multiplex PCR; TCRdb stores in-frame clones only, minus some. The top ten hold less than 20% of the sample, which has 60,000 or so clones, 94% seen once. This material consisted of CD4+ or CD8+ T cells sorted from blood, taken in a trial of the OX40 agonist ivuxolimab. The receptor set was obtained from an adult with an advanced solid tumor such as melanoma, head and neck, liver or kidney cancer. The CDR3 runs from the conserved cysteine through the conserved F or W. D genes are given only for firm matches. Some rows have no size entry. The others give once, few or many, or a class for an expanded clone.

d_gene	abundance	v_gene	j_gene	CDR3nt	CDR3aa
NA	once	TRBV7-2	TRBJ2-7	TGTGCCAGCAGCCCCCGGGACTGGGGACCTTACGAGCAGTACTTC	CASSPRDWGPYEQYF
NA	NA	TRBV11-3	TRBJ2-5	TGTGCCAGCAGCTTTGGAGAGGGGCGATTGGAGACCCAGTACTTC	CASSFGEGRLETQYF
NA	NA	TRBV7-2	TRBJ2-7	TGTGCCAGCAGCTTAACGGTCGTACGTGAGCAGTACTTC	CASSLTVVREQYF
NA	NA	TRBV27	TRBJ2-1	TGTGCCAGCAGACAAGGTGGGGAGCAGTTCTTC	CASRQGGEQFF
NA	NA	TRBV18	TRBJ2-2	TGTGCCAGCTCACCCGGGGTTCCCGGGGAGCTGTTTTTT	CASSPGVPGELFF
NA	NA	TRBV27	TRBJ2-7	TGTGCCAGCAGTTCCTTACAATATTACTCCTACGAGCAGTACTTC	CASSSLQYYSYEQYF
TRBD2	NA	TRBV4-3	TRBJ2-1	TGCGCCAGCAGCCAAGATAAGACCGGACTAGCGGGGGTGTTCTTC	CASSQDKTGLAGVFF
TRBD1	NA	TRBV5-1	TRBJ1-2	TGCGCCAGCAGCAATACCGGGACAGAGCTCTATGGCTACACCTTC	CASSNTGTELYGYTF
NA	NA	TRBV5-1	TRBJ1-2	TGCGCCAGCAGCTTTGACGGCTACACCTTC	CASSFDGYTF
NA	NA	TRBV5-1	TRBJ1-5	TGCGCCAGCAGCTTGGGCAGGGAAGGTCAGCCCCAGCATTTT	CASSLGREGQPQHF
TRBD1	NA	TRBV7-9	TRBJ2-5	TGTGCCAGCAGCTTACTTAGCACAGGGGGTACGATGGAGACCCAGTACTTC	CASSLLSTGGTMETQYF
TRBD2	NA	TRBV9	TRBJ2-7	TGTGCCAGCAGCGTAGGAACGGGAGGAGTCTACGAGCAGTACTTC	CASSVGTGGVYEQYF
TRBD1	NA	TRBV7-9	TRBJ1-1	TGTGCCAGCAGCTTTGGACAGGGTAACACTGAAGCTTTCTTT	CASSFGQGNTEAFF
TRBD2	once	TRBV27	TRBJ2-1	TGTGCCAGCACCTCTGGGACTAGCGGGAAGAATGAGCAGTTCTTC	CASTSGTSGKNEQFF
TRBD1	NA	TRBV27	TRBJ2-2	TGTGCCAGCCCATCGACAGGGGGAACCGGGGAGCTGTTTTTT	CASPSTGGTGELFF
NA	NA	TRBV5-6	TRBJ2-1	TGTGCCAGCAGCTCCACGACAGGTCACAATGAGCAGTTCTTC	CASSSTTGHNEQFF
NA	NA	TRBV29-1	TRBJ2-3	TGCAGCGTTGAATCCAGGTTATCAGATACGCAGTATTTT	CSVESRLSDTQYF
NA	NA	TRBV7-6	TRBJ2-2	TGTGCCAGCAGCTTAGCTCATAGCAGGGGCACCGGGGAGCTGTTTTTT	CASSLAHSRGTGELFF
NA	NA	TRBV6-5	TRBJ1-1	TGTGCCAGCAGAGCTTACTTCACTGAAGCTTTCTTT	CASRAYFTEAFF
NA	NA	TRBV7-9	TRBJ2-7	TGTGCCAGCAGCCTCCCCGGGACTGGGCCGCGGGAGCAGTACTTC	CASSLPGTGPREQYF
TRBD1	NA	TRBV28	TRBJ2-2	TGTGCCAGCGTTATCGGTCCCGGGACAGAATACACCGGGGAGCTGTTTTTT	CASVIGPGTEYTGELFF
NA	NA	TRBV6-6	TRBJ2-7	TGTGCCAGCAGCAGTGGACCGCCCGAGCAGTACTTC	CASSSGPPEQYF
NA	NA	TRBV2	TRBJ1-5	TGTGCCAGCAGTGAGGGCAGGGGAGGCAATCAGCCCCAGCATTTT	CASSEGRGGNQPQHF
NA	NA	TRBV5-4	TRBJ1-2	TGTGCCAGCAGCCAGGGGCCCTTCAATGGCTACACCTTC	CASSQGPFNGYTF
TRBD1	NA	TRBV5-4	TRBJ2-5	TGTGCCAGCAGCTTGGGGGACAGACAAGAGACCCAGTACTTC	CASSLGDRQETQYF
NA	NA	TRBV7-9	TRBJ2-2	TGTGCCAGCAGCCCAGGAGCCGGGGAGCTGTTTTTT	CASSPGAGELFF
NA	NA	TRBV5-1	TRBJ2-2	TGCGCCAGCAGCTTGGTGTGGACGGGGAACACCGGGGAGCTGTTTTTT	CASSLVWTGNTGELFF